This paragraph reports one TCR beta chain. As yet, its antigen is unknown. The PCR was carried out with 60 Vbeta primers and 13 Jbeta primers. Libraries were prepared by immunoSEQ multiplex PCR; TCRdb keeps only in-frame clonotypes and omits some of them. The sample shows over 150,000 clones, 80% of them seen only once. The sample originates from a study of cytomegalovirus exposure and HLA in healthy donors. Study-wide results and limits: The listing of approximately 160 TCR beta chains classed them as cytomegalovirus-associated. Cytomegalovirus status was reportedly diagnosed by the classifier with high sensitivity and specificity. Earlier analysis found most TCR beta V segments productive about 87% or about 30% of the time.

Trimming removed 5 bases at V and 7 bases at J, with 11 bases between. Germline V CDR1 and CDR2: MDHEN, SYDVKM. The CDR3 is made up of 12 amino acids. The V and J genes are TRBV28 and TRBJ1-2; D is possibly TRBD1 (5 bases). This receptor was identified in a woman aged 40 to 50 in good health and CMV-seropositive. The source material was PBMCs. The CDR3 DNA reads TGTGCCAGCAGTCTCCAGGGCCTTGGCTACACCTTC. Translating gives CASSLQGLGYTF.